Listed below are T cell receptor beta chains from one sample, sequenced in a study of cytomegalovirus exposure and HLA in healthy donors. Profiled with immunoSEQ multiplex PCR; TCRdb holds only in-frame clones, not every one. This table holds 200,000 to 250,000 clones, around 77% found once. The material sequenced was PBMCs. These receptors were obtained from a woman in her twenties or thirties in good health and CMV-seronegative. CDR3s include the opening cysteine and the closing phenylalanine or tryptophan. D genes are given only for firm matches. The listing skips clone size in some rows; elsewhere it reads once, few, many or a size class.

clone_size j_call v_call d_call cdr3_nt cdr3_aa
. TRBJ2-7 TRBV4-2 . TGTGCCAGCAGCCTGAGGGGGACTTTCGCGGGGGACGAGCAGTACTTC CASSLRGTFAGDEQYF
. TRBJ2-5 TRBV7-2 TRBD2 TGTGCCAGCAGCTTAGCTTCGCAGCGGGAGAGAGAGACCCAGTACTTC CASSLASQRERETQYF
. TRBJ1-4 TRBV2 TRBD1 TGTGCCAGCAGAGACAGGGTCGGTCTTGAAAAACTGTTTTTT CASRDRVGLEKLFF
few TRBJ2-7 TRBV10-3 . TGTGCCATCAGTGAGTCGGACAGCTCCTACGAGCAGTACTTC CAISESDSSYEQYF
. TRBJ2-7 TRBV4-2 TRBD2 TGTGCCAGCAGCCAAGTGTCAGCGGGGGCGCCCTACGAGCAGTACTTC CASSQVSAGAPYEQYF
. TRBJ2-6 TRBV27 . TGTGCCAGCAGTTTATCGGGGAGTGGGGCCAACGTCCTGACTTTC CASSLSGSGANVLTF
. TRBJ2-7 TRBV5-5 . TGTGCCAGCAGCCCGGAAGGAGGGGTCTTCTACGAGCAGTACTTC CASSPEGGVFYEQYF
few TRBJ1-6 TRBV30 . TGTGCCTGGAATCCAGGGGTGGCACCCCTCCACTTT CAWNPGVAPLHF
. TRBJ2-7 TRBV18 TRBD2 TGTGCCAGCTCACCCGGACTAGCGGGGGCCGAGCAGTACTTC CASSPGLAGAEQYF
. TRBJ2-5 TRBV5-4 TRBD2 TGTGCCAGCAGCTCTACTTCTAGCGGGAGGGAGACCCAGTACTTC CASSSTSSGRETQYF
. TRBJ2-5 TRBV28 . TGTGCCAGCAGCCCCCTGGTAACTCAAGAGACCCAGTACTTC CASSPLVTQETQYF
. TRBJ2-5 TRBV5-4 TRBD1 TGTGCCAGCAGCGTTCGTGACAGGGCTCCAAGAGACCAGTACTTC CASSVRDRAPRDQYF
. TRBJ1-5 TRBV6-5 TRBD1 TGTGCCAGCAGTCCAGGGGGTAGGAATCAGCCCCAGCATTTT CASSPGGRNQPQHF
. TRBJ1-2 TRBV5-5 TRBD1 TGTGCCAGCAGCCACAGGACAGGCCTTAACTATGGCTACACCTTC CASSHRTGLNYGYTF
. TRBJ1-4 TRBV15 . TGTGCCACCAGCAGAGATCGAGGAAAACTGTTTTTT CATSRDRGKLFF
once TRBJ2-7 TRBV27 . TGTGCCAGCAGTTTGCGCGGATCCAATACCTACGAGCAGTACTTC CASSLRGSNTYEQYF
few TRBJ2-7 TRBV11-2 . TGTGCCAGCAGCTTAGGGCCCAGGGGCTCCTACGAGCAGTACTTC CASSLGPRGSYEQYF
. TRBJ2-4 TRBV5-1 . TGCGCCAGCAGCTTGGAGCAGGGCAGCTTCATTCAGTACTTC CASSLEQGSFIQYF
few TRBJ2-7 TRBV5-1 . TGCGCCAGCAGCTTAAGCGGACGGACCGGGTACGAGCAGTACTTC CASSLSGRTGYEQYF
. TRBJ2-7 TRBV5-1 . TGCGCCAGCAAACCAAAACTAAACCTGGGGGCAACCTACGAGCAGTACTTC CASKPKLNLGATYEQYF
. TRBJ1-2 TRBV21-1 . TGTGCCAGCAGCCGGGGGTACACCTTC CASSRGYTF
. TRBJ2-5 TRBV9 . TGTGCCAGCAGCCCCGGACTTACCCAAGAGACCCAGTACTTC CASSPGLTQETQYF
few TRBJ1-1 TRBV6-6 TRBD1 TGTGCCAGCACGACAGGGGGAGTCTTGGACACTGAAGCTTTCTTT CASTTGGVLDTEAFF
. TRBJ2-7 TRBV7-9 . TGTGCCAGCAGCTTAGCCTACTACGAGCAGTACTTC CASSLAYYEQYF
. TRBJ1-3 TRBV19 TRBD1 TGTGCCAGTAGTATGACAGGGATGCCTGGAAACACCATATATTTT CASSMTGMPGNTIYF
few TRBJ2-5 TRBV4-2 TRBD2 TGTGCCAGCACCCCAGGTGGGACTAGCGAGGAGACCCAGTACTTC CASTPGGTSEETQYF
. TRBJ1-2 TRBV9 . TGTGCCAGCAGCGTATATCACTATGGCTACACCTTC CASSVYHYGYTF
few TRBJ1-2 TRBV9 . TGTGCCAGCAGCGCCAGACGCGGACAGTCAGCTAACTATGGCTACACCTTC CASSARRGQSANYGYTF